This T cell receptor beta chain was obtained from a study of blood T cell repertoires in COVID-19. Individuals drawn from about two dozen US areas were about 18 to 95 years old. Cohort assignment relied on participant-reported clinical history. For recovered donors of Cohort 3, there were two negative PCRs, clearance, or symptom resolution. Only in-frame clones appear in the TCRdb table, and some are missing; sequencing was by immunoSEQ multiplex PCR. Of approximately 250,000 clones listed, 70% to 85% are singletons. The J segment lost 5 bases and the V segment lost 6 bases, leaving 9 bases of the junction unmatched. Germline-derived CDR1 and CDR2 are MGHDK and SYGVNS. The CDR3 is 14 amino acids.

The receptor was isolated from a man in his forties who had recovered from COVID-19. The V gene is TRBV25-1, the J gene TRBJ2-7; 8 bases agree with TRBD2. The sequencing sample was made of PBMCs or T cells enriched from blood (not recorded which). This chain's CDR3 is CASSKAGAIDEQYF. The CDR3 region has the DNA TGTGCCAGCAGCAAAGCGGGGGCGATCGACGAGCAGTACTTC.